The clone carrying this TCR beta chain has ten or more counts. Antigen unknown. MiXCR, applied by TCRdb to the multiplex PCR reads, yields one record per CDR3 protein. Altogether 150,000 to 250,000 distinct CDR3 sequences are present, around 33% being singletons, with the ten largest covering over 4%. The length of the CDR3 is 14 residues. The germline V gene encodes CDR1 SQVTM and CDR2 ANQGSEA. With 4 bases clipped from V and 4 bases from J, the junction kept 5 bases outside the gene matches. The lymph nodes were axillary draining lymph nodes from breast cancer patients. These data come from a study of breast tumors, draining lymph nodes, adjacent tissues. Broader study findings: Luminal-like breast cancer showed significantly greater tumor-nontumor repertoire similarity than basal-like breast cancer did.

The source is a female donor with breast cancer. Some clones in this sample may be carry-over from other donors' samples. Sequencing input: axillary lymph node tissue. The V and J genes are TRBV29-1 and TRBJ2-5; TRBD2 matches at 11 bases. CDR3 sequence reads: CSVGGLAGGETQYF. For the CDR3, the DNA is TGCAGCGTTGGAGGTCTAGCGGGAGGAGAGACCCAGTACTTC. Drawing the rest from reference TRBV29-1 and TRBJ2-5, the complete variable domain is SAVISQKPSRDICQRGTSLTIQCQVDSQVTMMFWYRQQPGQSLTLIATANQGSEATYESGFVIDKFPISRPNLTFSTLTVSNMSPEDSSIYLCSVGGLAGGETQYFGPGTRLLVL.